Described below is a single T cell receptor beta chain sequence and its context. What it binds is unknown. The data were taken from a study of graft-versus-host responses after intestinal transplantation. Overall study: Multivisceral, liver-intestinal, or isolated intestinal grafts went to recipients. The study's findings and limits: The authors found GvH clones in recipient marrow, some appearing first in ileum or blood.

From germline, CDR1 is SGHKS and CDR2 YYEKEE (reference sequence). V was clipped by 3 bases and J by 4 bases, with 15 bases between them. The CDR3 contains 15 residues. Sequencing used immunoSEQ multiplex PCR; TCRdb keeps in-frame clones, though not all of them. The table has tens of thousands of clones, approximately 88% seen once; the top ten hold over 0.55%. The sequence derives from a human donor who was the organ donor for an intestinal transplant. The specimen comprised unstimulated CD4+ T cells sorted from spleen or lymph node cells, sampled before transplant. This rearrangement joins TRBV5-5 to TRBJ2-3; D gene ambiguous. CDR3 sequence (DNA): TGTGCCAGCAGCTGGCCCCGATTTTCCGCAGATACGCAGTATTTT. Amino acids: CASSWPRFSADTQYF. The variable domain in full, with the rest retrieved from reference TRBV5-5 and TRBJ2-3, is DAGVTQSPTHLIKTRGQQVTLRCSPISGHKSVSWYQQVLGQGPQFIFQYYEKEERGRGNFPDRFSARQFPNYSSELNVNALLLGDSALYLCASSWPRFSADTQYFGPGTRLTVL.